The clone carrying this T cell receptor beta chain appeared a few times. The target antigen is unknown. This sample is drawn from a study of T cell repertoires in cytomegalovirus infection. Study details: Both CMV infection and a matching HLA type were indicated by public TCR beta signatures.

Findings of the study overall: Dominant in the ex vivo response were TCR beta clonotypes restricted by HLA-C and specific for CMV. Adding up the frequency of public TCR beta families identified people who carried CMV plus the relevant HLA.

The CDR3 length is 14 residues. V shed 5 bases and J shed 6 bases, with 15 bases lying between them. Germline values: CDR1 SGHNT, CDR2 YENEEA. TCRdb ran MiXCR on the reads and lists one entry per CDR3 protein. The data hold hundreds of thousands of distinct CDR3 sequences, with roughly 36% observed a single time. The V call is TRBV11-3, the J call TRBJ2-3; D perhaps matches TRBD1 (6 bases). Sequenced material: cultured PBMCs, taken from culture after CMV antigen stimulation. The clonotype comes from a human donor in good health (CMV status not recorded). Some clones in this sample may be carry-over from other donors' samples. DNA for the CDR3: TGTGCCAGCAGCCACCGGGACACGGATGATACGCAGTATTTT. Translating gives CASSHRDTDDTQYF.